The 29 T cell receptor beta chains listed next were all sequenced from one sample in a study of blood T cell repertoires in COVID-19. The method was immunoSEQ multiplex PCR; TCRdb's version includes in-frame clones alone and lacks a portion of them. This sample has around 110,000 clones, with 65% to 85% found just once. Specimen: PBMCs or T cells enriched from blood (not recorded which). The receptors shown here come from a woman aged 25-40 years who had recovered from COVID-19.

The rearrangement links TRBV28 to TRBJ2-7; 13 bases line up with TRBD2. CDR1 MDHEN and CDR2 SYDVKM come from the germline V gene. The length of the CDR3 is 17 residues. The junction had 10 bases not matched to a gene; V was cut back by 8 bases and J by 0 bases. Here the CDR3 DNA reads TGTGCCAGCCAAGAACTAGCGGGAGGGCCCTACTCCTACGAGCAGTACTTC. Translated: CASQELAGGPYSYEQYF.

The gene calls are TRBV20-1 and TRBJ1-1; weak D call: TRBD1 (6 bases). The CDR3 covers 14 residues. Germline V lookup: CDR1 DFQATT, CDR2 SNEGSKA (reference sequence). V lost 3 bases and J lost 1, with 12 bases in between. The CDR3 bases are TGCAGTGCTAGTTCCGGGGGGCCGAACACTGAAGCTTTCTTT. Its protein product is CSASSGGPNTEAFF.

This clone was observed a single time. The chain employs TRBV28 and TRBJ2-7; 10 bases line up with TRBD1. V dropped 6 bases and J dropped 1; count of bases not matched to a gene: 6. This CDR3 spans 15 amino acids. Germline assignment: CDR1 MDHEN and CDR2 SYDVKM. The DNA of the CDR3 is TGTGCCAGCAGAGACGACAGGGGGCGATCCTACGAGCAGTACTTC. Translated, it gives CASRDDRGRSYEQYF. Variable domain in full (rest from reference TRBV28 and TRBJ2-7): DVKVTQSSRYLVKRTGEKVFLECVQDMDHENMFWYRQDPGLGLRLIYFSYDVKMKEKGDIPEGYSVSREKKERFSLILESASTNQTSMYLCASRDDRGRSYEQYFGPGTRLTVT.

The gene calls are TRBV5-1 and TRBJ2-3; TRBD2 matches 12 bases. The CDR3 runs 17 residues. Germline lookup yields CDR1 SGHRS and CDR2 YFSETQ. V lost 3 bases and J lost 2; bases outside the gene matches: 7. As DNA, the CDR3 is TGCGCCAGCAGCTGGGGCCTAGCGGGAGGGTTCACAGATACGCAGTATTTT. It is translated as CASSWGLAGGFTDTQYF. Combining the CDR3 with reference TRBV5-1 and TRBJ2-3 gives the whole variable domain KAGVTQTPRYLIKTRGQQVTLSCSPISGHRSVSWYQQTPGQGLQFLFEYFSETQRNKGNFPGRFSGRQFSNSRSEMNVSTLELGDSALYLCASSWGLAGGFTDTQYFGPGTRLTVL.

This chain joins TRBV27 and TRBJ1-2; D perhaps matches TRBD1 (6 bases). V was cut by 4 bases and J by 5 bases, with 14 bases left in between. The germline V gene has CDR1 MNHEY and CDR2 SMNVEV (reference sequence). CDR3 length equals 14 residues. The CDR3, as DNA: TGTGCCAGCAGTTGGGACAACAGCGGTTATGGCTACACCTTC. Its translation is CASSWDNSGYGYTF.

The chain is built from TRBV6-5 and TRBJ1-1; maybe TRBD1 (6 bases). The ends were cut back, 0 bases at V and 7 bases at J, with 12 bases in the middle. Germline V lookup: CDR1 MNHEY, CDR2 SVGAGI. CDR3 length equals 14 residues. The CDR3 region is CASSYSIRGYEAFF. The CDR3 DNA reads TGTGCCAGCAGTTACTCGATTAGGGGGTATGAAGCTTTCTTT.

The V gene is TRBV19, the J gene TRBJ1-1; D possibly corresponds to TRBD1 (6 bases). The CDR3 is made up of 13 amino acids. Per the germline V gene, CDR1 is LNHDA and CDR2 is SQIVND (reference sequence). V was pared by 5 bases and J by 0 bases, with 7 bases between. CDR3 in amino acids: CASSQGMNTEAFF. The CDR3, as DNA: TGTGCCAGTAGTCAGGGGATGAACACTGAAGCTTTCTTT.

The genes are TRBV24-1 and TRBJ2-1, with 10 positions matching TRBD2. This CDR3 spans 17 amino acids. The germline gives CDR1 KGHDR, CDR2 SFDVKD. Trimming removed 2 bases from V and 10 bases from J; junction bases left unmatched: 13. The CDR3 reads CATSDSVRAGGPREQFF. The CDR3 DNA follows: TGTGCCACCAGTGATTCGGTGCGAGCGGGAGGGCCGAGAGAGCAGTTCTTC.

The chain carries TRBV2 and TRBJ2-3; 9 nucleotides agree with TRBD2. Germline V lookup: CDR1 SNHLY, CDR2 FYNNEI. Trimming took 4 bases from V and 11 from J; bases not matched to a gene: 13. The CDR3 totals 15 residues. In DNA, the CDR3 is TGTGCCAGCAGTGGGTCTAGCGGGAACCCTTTTGTGCAGTATTTT. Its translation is CASSGSSGNPFVQYF.

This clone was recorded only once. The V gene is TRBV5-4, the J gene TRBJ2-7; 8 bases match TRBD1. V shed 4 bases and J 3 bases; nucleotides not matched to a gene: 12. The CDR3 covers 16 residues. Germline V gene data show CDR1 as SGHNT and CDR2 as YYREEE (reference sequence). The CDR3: CASSTGQGKPVYEQYF. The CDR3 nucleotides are TGTGCCAGCAGCACCGGACAGGGAAAGCCAGTCTACGAGCAGTACTTC.

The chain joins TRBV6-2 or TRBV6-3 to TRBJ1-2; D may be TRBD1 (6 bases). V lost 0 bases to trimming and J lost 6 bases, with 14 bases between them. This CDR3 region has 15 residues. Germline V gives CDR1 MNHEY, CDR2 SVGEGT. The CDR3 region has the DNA TGTGCCAGCAGTTACTCGTTCCGACAGGACCATGGCTACACCTTC. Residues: CASSYSFRQDHGYTF.

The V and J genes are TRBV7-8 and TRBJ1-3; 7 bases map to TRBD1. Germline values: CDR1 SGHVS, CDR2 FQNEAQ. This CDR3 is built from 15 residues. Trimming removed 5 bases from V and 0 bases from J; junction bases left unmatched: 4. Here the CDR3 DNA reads TGTGCCAGCAGCCTGACAGGGCTCTCTGGAAACACCATATATTTT. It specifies CASSLTGLSGNTIYF.

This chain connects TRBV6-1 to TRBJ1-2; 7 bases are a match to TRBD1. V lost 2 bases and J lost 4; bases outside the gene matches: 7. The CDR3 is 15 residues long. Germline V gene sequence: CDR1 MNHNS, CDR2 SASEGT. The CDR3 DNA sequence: TGTGCCAGCAGTGAACGGGACAGTACCTTCTATGGCTACACCTTC. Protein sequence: CASSERDSTFYGYTF.

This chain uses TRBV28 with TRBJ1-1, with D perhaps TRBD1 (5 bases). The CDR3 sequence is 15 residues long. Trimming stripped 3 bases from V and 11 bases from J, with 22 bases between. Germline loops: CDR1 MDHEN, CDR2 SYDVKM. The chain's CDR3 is CASSFSLLGRRLAFF. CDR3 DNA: TGTGCCAGCAGTTTTTCCCTGTTGGGGCGCAGATTGGCTTTCTTT.

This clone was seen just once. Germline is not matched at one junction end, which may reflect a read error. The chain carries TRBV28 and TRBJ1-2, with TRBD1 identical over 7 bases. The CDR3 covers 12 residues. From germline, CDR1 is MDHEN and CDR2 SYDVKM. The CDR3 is CASRPPQGQPTF. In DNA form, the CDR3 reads TGTGCCAGCAGGCCCCCACAGGGGCAACCAACTTTC.

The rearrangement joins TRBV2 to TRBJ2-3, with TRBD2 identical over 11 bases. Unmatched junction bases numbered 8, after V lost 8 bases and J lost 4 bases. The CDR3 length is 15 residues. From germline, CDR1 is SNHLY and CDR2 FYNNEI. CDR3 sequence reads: CASSTSGSGADTQYF. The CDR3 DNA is TGTGCCAGCTCCACTAGCGGGAGTGGTGCAGATACGCAGTATTTT.

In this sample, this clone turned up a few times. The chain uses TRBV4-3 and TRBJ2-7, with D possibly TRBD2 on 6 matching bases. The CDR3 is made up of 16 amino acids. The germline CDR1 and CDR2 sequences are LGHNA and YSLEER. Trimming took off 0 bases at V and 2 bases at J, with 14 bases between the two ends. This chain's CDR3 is CASSQEAPGTAYEQYF. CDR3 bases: TGCGCCAGCAGCCAAGAGGCCCCCGGGACTGCCTACGAGCAGTACTTC.

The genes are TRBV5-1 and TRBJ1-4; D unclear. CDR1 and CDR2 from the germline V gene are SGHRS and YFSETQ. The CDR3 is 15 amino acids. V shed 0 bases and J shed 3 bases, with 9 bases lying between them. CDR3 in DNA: TGCGCCAGCAGCTTGGTGCTCGGGGCTAATGAAAAACTGTTTTTT. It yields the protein CASSLVLGANEKLFF.

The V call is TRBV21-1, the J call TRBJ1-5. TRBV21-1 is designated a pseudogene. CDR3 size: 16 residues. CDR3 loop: CASSRKVAGSNQPQHF. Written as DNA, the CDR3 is TGTGCCAGCAGCAGAAAAGTTGCGGGTAGCAATCAGCCCCAGCATTTT.

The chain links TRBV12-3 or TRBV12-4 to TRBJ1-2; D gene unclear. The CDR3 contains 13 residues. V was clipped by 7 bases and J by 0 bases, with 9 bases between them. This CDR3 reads CASTPESNYGYTF. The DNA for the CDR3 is TGTGCCAGCACGCCGGAGTCTAACTATGGCTACACCTTC.

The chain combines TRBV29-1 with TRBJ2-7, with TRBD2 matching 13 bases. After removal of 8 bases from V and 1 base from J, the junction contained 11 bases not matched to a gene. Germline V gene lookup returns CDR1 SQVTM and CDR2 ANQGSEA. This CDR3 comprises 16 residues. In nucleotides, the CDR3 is TGCAGCCCGCAATGGGGGACTAGCGGGGTTTCCTACGAGCAGTACTTC. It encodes CSPQWGTSGVSYEQYF.

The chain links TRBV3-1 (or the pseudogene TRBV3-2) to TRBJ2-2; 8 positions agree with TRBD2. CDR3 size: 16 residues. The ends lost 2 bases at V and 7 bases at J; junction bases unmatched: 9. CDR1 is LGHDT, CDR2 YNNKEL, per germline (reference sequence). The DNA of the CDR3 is TGTGCCAGCAGCCAACTACTCGGGAGGGCCCTCGGGGAGCTGTTTTTT. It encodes CASSQLLGRALGELFF.

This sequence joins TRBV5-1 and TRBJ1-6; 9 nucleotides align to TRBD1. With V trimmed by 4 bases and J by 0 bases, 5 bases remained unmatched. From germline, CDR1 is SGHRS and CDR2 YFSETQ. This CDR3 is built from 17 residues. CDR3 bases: TGCGCCAGCAGCGAAGGGACAGGGAGCTCCTATAATTCACCCCTCCACTTT. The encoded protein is CASSEGTGSSYNSPLHF.

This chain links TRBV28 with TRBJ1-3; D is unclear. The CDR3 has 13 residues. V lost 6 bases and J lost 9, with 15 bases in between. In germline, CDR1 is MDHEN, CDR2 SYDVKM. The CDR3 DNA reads TGTGCCAGCAGATTTACGGTATCTGGCACCATATATTTT. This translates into CASRFTVSGTIYF.

The CDR3 DNA sequence: TGTGCCAGCAGCTTGGGACAGTACCAAGAGACCCAGTACTTC. Protein sequence: CASSLGQYQETQYF. The chain couples TRBV7-6 to TRBJ2-5, with 7 bases that match TRBD1. CDR1 is SGHVS and CDR2 is FNYEAQ in the germline V gene. The CDR3 consists of 14 residues. V gave up 3 bases and J gave up 0 bases; unmatched junction bases: 1.

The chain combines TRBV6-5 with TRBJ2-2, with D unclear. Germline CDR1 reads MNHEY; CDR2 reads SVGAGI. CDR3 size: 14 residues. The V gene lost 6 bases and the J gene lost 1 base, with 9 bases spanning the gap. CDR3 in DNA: TGTGCCAGCAGACCGAACAGGAACACCGGGGAGCTGTTTTTT. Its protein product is CASRPNRNTGELFF.

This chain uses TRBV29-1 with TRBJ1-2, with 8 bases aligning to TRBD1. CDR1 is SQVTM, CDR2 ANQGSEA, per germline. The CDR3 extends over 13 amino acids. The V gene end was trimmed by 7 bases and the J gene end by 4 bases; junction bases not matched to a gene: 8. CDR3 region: CSAVTGAVYGYTF. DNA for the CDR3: TGCAGCGCTGTGACAGGGGCGGTCTATGGCTACACCTTC.

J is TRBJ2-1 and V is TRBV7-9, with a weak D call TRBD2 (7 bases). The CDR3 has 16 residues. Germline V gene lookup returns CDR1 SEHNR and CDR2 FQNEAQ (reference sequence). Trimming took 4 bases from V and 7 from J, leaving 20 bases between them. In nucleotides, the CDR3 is TGTGCCAGCAGCTCGCCACAGGGCGGGAGCTGGAATGAGCAGTTCTTC. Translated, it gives CASSSPQGGSWNEQFF.

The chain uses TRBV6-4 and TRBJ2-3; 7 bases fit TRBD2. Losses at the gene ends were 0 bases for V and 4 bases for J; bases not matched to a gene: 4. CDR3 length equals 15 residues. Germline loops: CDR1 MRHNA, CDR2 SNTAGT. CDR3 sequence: CASSDSLGGSDTQYF. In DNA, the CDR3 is TGTGCCAGCAGTGACTCGCTGGGAGGGTCAGATACGCAGTATTTT.